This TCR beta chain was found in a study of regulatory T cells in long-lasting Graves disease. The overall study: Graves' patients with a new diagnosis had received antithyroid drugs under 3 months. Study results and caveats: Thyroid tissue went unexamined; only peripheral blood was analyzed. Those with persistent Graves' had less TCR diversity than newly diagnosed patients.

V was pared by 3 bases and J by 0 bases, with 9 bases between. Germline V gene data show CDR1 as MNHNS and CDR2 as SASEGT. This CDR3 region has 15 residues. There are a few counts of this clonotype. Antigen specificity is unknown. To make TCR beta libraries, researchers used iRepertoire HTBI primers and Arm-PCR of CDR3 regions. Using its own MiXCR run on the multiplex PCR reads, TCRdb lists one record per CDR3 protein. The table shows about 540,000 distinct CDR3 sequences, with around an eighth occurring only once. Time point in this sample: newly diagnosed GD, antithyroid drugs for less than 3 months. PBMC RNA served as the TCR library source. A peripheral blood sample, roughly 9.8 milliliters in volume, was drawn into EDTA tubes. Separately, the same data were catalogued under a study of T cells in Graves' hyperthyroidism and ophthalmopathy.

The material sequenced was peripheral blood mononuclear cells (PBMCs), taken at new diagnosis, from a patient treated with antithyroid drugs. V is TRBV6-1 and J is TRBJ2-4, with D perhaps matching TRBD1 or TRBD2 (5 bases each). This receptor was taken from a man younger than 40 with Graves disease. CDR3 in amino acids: CASSDRGVAKNIQYF. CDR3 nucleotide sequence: TGTGCCAGCAGTGATAGGGGAGTAGCCAAAAACATTCAGTACTTC.